Following are 24 T cell receptor beta chains from one sample sequenced in a study of T-cell reconstitution after alpha-beta-depleted transplantation in children. Unique molecular identifiers tagged the TCRbeta library. TCRdb re-derived calls from the PCR reads in MiXCR, one entry per CDR3 protein. The sample lists some 500,000 distinct CDR3 sequences; 15% to 20% were seen once. Sequenced material: PBMCs from the stem cell graft donor, taken from the stem cell graft. These receptors were obtained from a human donor who donated a stem cell graft to a child with acute lymphoblastic leukemia.

The chain joins TRBV4-1 to TRBJ1-3; D is perhaps TRBD1 (5 bases). Trimming stripped 4 bases from V and 4 bases from J, with 8 bases between. The CDR3 has 13 amino acids. Germline CDR1 MGHRA, CDR2 YSYEKL. CDR3 protein: CASSRPGGNTIYF. The CDR3 DNA reads as TGCGCCAGCAGCCGCCCAGGGGGAAACACCATATATTTT.

This chain joins TRBV20-1 and TRBJ1-5; possibly TRBD1 for D (5 bases). Trimming pared 2 bases from V and 0 bases from J, leaving 8 bases between. Germline values: CDR1 DFQATT, CDR2 SNEGSKA (reference sequence). The CDR3 spans 14 residues. The CDR3 reads CSARPDSSNQPQHF. The CDR3 nucleotides read TGCAGTGCTAGACCCGACAGTAGCAATCAGCCCCAGCATTTT.

V usage is TRBV12-3 or TRBV12-4 and J usage is TRBJ2-1; 11 bases agree with TRBD1. This CDR3 comprises 14 residues. The trim removed 8 bases at V and 7 bases at J, leaving 7 bases unmatched. CDR3: CASLADRGRNEQFF. The DNA of the CDR3 is TGTGCCAGCTTGGCGGACAGGGGGCGGAATGAGCAGTTCTTC.

This clonotype was observed at least ten times. The chain joins TRBV10-3 to TRBJ2-1; no reliable D call. V lost 6 bases, J lost 5 bases, and 20 bases lay in between. The CDR3 is 16 residues long. Germline assignment: CDR1 ENHRY and CDR2 SYGVKD. This chain's CDR3 is CAIRAFILFGDNEQFF. The CDR3 region has the DNA TGTGCCATCAGGGCCTTTATCCTCTTTGGCGACAATGAGCAGTTCTTC.

This chain joins TRBV29-1 and TRBJ2-5, with 11 bases identical to TRBD2. The CDR3 runs to 13 residues. Unmatched junction bases numbered 3, after V lost 3 bases and J lost 6 bases. Germline V CDR1 and CDR2: SQVTM, ANQGSEA. As DNA, the CDR3 is TGCAGCGTTGACACTAGCGGGAGTAAGACCCAGTACTTC. Translating gives CSVDTSGSKTQYF.

This chain connects TRBV9 to TRBJ1-3; D remains unclear. Germline assignment: CDR1 SGDLS and CDR2 YYNGEE. This CDR3 comprises 16 residues. The V and J ends lost 0 bases and 0 bases respectively, with 10 bases between them. The CDR3 loop reads CASSVGRLYSGNTIYF. In DNA, the CDR3 is TGTGCCAGCAGCGTAGGGCGACTTTACTCTGGAAACACCATATATTTT.

This clonotype was observed a handful of times. This chain connects TRBV14 to TRBJ1-1; tentatively, D is TRBD1 (5 bases). The CDR3 contains 14 residues. The V end lost 4 bases, the J end lost 5 bases, and 14 bases lay between the germline ends. Germline CDR1 reads SGHDN; CDR2 reads FVKESK. CDR3 DNA: TGTGCCAGCAGCCCTCCGTTGGGGGGAACTGAAGCTTTCTTT. Translation: CASSPPLGGTEAFF.

The V gene is TRBV25-1, the J gene TRBJ1-2, with 9 bases fitting TRBD1. After removal of 7 bases from V and 8 bases from J, the junction contained 5 bases not matched to a gene. The CDR3 totals 12 residues. CDR1 and CDR2 (germline): MGHDK, SYGVNS. The CDR3 coding sequence is TGTGCCAGCATCCGACAGGGGGAGGGCTACACCTTC. It encodes CASIRQGEGYTF.

V is TRBV12-3 or TRBV12-4 and J is TRBJ2-6; D is unclear. V lost 6 bases to trimming and J lost 0 bases, with 18 bases between them. The CDR3 runs to 18 residues. The CDR3 loop is CASRSITPELSGANVLTF. The CDR3 DNA sequence: TGTGCCAGCAGATCAATAACACCCGAACTCTCTGGGGCCAACGTCCTGACTTTC.

The rearrangement links TRBV15 to TRBJ1-5; TRBD1 matches 10 bases. V trimming: 1 base; J trimming: 4 bases; junction bases outside the gene matches: 4. The germline V gene encodes CDR1 LNHNV and CDR2 YYDKDF (reference sequence). CDR3 length equals 16 residues. The CDR3 nucleotides read TGTGCCACCAGCAGAGCCCGGGACAGGGGAAATCAGCCCCAGCATTTT. It codes for CATSRARDRGNQPQHF.

The chain is built from TRBV5-6 and TRBJ2-3, with D possibly matching TRBD2 (6 bases). There are 17 residues in the CDR3. V was clipped by 4 bases and J by 0 bases, with 18 bases between them. Germline-derived CDR1 and CDR2 are SGHDT and YYEEEE. CDR3 sequence (DNA): TGTGCCAGCAGCCCCTGGGGAGCGGGCGATAGCACAGATACGCAGTATTTT. Translation gives CASSPWGAGDSTDTQYF.

The genes are TRBV5-1 and TRBJ1-2; 7 positions agree with TRBD1. Trimming took 3 bases from V and 3 from J; bases not matched to a gene: 5. The CDR3 covers 14 residues. Looked up from germline, CDR1 is SGHRS and CDR2 is YFSETQ. As DNA, the CDR3 is TGCGCCAGCAGCTGGGGACAGCTGGACTATGGCTACACCTTC. Translated: CASSWGQLDYGYTF.

This chain connects TRBV4-2 to TRBJ2-7; 9 bases fit TRBD2. Germline CDR1 is LGHNA and CDR2 is YNFKEQ. Losses at the gene ends were 0 bases for V and 1 base for J; bases not matched to a gene: 4. The CDR3 loop spans 16 amino acids. This CDR3 is CASSQELSGRSYEQYF. The DNA for the CDR3 is TGTGCCAGCAGCCAAGAACTGAGCGGGAGGTCCTACGAGCAGTACTTC.

This CDR3 reads CASSPGSRNYGYTF. The CDR3, as DNA: TGTGCCAGCAGTCCAGGGTCTCGTAACTATGGCTACACCTTC. The chain uses TRBV12-3 or TRBV12-4 and TRBJ1-2; a weak D match, TRBD1 (5 bases). Trimming took off 5 bases at V and 1 base at J, with 11 bases between the two ends. This CDR3 region has 14 residues.

In its sample, this clonotype was seen a few times. The CDR3 loop reads CASSQLTGKGDEQFF. The CDR3 nucleotides are TGCGCCAGCAGCCAACTGACAGGGAAGGGAGATGAGCAGTTCTTC. V and J are TRBV4-1 and TRBJ2-1; 7 bases align to TRBD1. CDR1 is MGHRA and CDR2 is YSYEKL in the germline V gene. CDR3 length equals 15 residues. The V gene end was trimmed by 2 bases and the J gene end by 8 bases; junction bases not matched to a gene: 9.

The chain's CDR3 is CASSFTSTPLTGAYGYTF. DNA of the CDR3: TGTGCCAGCAGTTTCACGTCGACCCCCTTAACAGGGGCCTATGGCTACACCTTC. V is TRBV12-3 or TRBV12-4 and J is TRBJ1-2, with TRBD1 identical over 7 bases. The CDR3 length is 18 residues. J was trimmed by 4 bases and V by 3 bases; bases with no gene match: 17.

The V call is TRBV27, the J call TRBJ2-7, with D possibly TRBD2 on 6 matching bases. Trimming took 4 bases from V and 6 from J, leaving 16 bases between them. Germline V gene data show CDR1 as MNHEY and CDR2 as SMNVEV (reference sequence). The CDR3 spans 14 residues. CDR3 DNA sequence: TGTGCCAGCAGTTCCCTGACTAGTAAGGGCGAGCAGTACTTC. This encodes CASSSLTSKGEQYF.

The sample holds a few counts of this clonotype. V and J are TRBV6-5 and TRBJ2-1; TRBD2 matches 8 bases. Germline trimming cut 6 bases from V and 4 bases from J; bases unmatched to any gene: 5. CDR1 is MNHEY and CDR2 is SVGAGI in the germline V gene. The CDR3 totals 14 residues. This chain's CDR3 is CASSPAGVYNEQFF. For the CDR3, the DNA is TGTGCCAGCAGCCCAGCGGGGGTTTACAATGAGCAGTTCTTC.

This clonotype was found once. This sequence joins TRBV11-3 and TRBJ2-1; TRBD2 matches at 7 bases. Trimming removed 2 bases from V and 8 bases from J; junction bases left unmatched: 6. In germline, CDR1 is SGHNT, CDR2 YENEEA. The CDR3 totals 14 residues. The DNA for the CDR3 is TGTGCCAGCAGCTTACTAGCGGCCCACGATGAGCAGTTCTTC. Protein product: CASSLLAAHDEQFF.

The rearrangement links TRBV7-9 to TRBJ2-7; 7 bases are shared with TRBD2. Germline V gives CDR1 SEHNR, CDR2 FQNEAQ (reference sequence). The junction had 9 bases not matched to a gene; V was cut back by 5 bases and J by 2 bases. CDR3 size: 15 residues. Written as DNA, the CDR3 is TGTGCCAGCAGCCCCGGGGAGGGCAGCCCCTACGAGCAGTACTTC. Residues: CASSPGEGSPYEQYF. Together with reference TRBV7-9 and TRBJ2-7, the CDR3 gives the full variable domain: DTGVSQNPRHKITKRGQNVTFRCDPISEHNRLYWYRQTLGQGPEFLTYFQNEAQLEKSRLLSDRFSAERPKGSFSTLEIQRTEQGDSAMYLCASSPGEGSPYEQYFGPGTRLTVT.

This clonotype was counted between two and nine times. The CDR3 DNA is TGTGCCAGCAGTCGCCCGGAGAGGGGCTACAATGAGCAGTTCTTC. Its protein is CASSRPERGYNEQFF. The V and J genes are TRBV6-1 and TRBJ2-1, with D perhaps matching TRBD1 or TRBD2 (5 bases each). The CDR3 has 15 residues. Trimming shortened V by 5 bases and J by 3 bases, and 14 bases separated the two germline ends. Germline V gives CDR1 MNHNS, CDR2 SASEGT.

This clonotype was observed a few times. V is TRBV20-1 and J is TRBJ1-2, with D perhaps matching TRBD1 (6 bases). CDR1 is DFQATT, CDR2 SNEGSKA, per germline (reference sequence). V dropped 2 bases and J dropped 4 bases, with 8 bases sitting between them. The CDR3 spans 12 residues. CDR3 nucleotide sequence: TGCAGTGCTAGACAGGGGCGCTATGGCTACACCTTC. Residues: CSARQGRYGYTF.

This chain uses TRBV4-1 with TRBJ1-2; a possible D gene is TRBD1 (6 bases). V gave up 5 bases and J gave up 0 bases, with 16 bases separating them. CDR1 and CDR2 (germline): MGHRA, YSYEKL. The CDR3 runs 16 residues. Here the CDR3 reads CASSSRGITTNYGYTF. The CDR3 nucleotides read TGCGCCAGCAGCTCGAGGGGGATCACTACTAACTATGGCTACACCTTC.

The rearrangement links TRBV11-2 to TRBJ2-7, with TRBD2 identical over 10 bases. The CDR3 extends over 14 amino acids. Losses at the gene ends were 5 bases for V and 4 bases for J; bases not matched to a gene: 5. The V gene's germline CDR1 is SGHAT and CDR2 FQNNGV. The CDR3 DNA is TGTGCCAGCAGCCAGAGTAGCGGGAGGTACGAGCAGTACTTC. It yields the protein CASSQSSGRYEQYF.